Sequencing of this TCR beta chain was carried out in a study of pediatric ulcerative colitis. Study-wide points: A couple of rectal CDR3 clonotypes occurred in all ulcerative colitis patients.

Only in-frame clones appear in the TCRdb table, and some are missing; sequencing was by immunoSEQ multiplex PCR. The sample consists of about 64,000 clones, 77% of them appearing once. This clone turned up a few times. Its antigen is still unknown. The germline V gene has CDR1 GTSNPN and CDR2 SVGIG (reference sequence). The length of the CDR3 is 13 residues. The V and J ends lost 0 bases and 2 bases respectively, with 6 bases between them. Sequences were obtained from blood. V is TRBV30 and J is TRBJ2-3; D is unresolved. The TCR sequence derives from a boy between 10 and 17 years old with moderate ulcerative colitis. This CDR3 reads CAWSVYPTDTQYF. In DNA form, the CDR3 reads TGTGCCTGGAGTGTATACCCCACAGATACGCAGTATTTT.